The next 2 T cell receptor beta chains were all read from a single sample in a study of regulatory and conventional T cells in RAG deficiency (dated by TCRdb to the late 2010s). The library was built by means of the immunoSEQ multiplex PCR assay. TCRdb carries this immuneACCESS record with in-frame sequences only. Its versions omit some clonotypes, under half of them owing to an unresolved V gene in the studies checked, with the rest unexplained. The sample data list 30,000 to 40,000 clones, and 89% of these were observed just once. Roughly 13% of the sample is in the top ten clones. These data also formed part of another study, on regulatory T cells. The second study, in turn, reports: The multiplex PCR relied on 52 forward TRBV primers and 13 reverse TRBJ primers, and amplification bias was corrected through assay-based and computational methods.

The specimen was CD8+ T cells sorted from blood. All receptors come from a human donor in good health.

There are a few counts of this clone. CDR3 loop: CASSLVGARGYTF. The CDR3 nucleotides read TGTGCCAGCAGCTTAGTCGGGGCGCGAGGCTACACCTTC. The rearrangement uses TRBV7-9 and TRBJ1-2; maybe TRBD1 (5 bases). The CDR3 is 13 amino acids. Germline-derived CDR1 and CDR2 are SEHNR and FQNEAQ (reference sequence). V was shortened by 1 base and J by 8 bases, with 11 bases between the two germline ends.

This chain links TRBV6-5 with TRBJ2-1; D may be TRBD1 or TRBD2 (5 bases each). Germline CDR1 and CDR2: MNHEY and SVGAGI. Trimming cost V 5 bases and J 14 bases, with 19 bases left between them. This CDR3 has 13 residues. The CDR3 nucleotides are TGTGCCAGCAGTAATACCGGGACCCCGGGGAAGTTCTTC. Translation: CASSNTGTPGKFF.